These 7 T cell receptor beta chains were sequenced from one sample in a study of blood T cell repertoires in COVID-19. Assay: immunoSEQ multiplex PCR; the TCRdb copy retains only in-frame clones and omits some. Of roughly 250,000 clones in the sample, roughly 88% were seen once. Sequencing was performed on PBMCs or T cells enriched from blood (not recorded which). These receptors all stem from a woman aged 40 to 55 with acute COVID-19.

This chain connects TRBV5-1 to TRBJ1-1, with a possible D match to TRBD1 (6 bases). The length of the CDR3 is 16 residues. The V and J ends lost 5 bases and 0 bases respectively, with 17 bases between them. Germline lookup yields CDR1 SGHRS and CDR2 YFSETQ. The CDR3 loop is CASRTGFSPMNTEAFF. The CDR3 DNA sequence: TGCGCCAGCAGAACAGGGTTTTCGCCTATGAACACTGAAGCTTTCTTT. Full variable domain (remainder filled in from reference TRBV5-1 and TRBJ1-1): KAGVTQTPRYLIKTRGQQVTLSCSPISGHRSVSWYQQTPGQGLQFLFEYFSETQRNKGNFPGRFSGRQFSNSRSEMNVSTLELGDSALYLCASRTGFSPMNTEAFFGQGTRLTVV.

The CDR3 spells CASSYRDKRGNEQFF. The CDR3 DNA follows: TGTGCCAGCAGTTACCGGGACAAACGGGGCAATGAGCAGTTCTTC. The chain is built from TRBV28 and TRBJ2-1; D is perhaps TRBD1 (6 bases). V gave up 4 bases and J gave up 6 bases, with 16 bases separating them. The germline V gene encodes CDR1 MDHEN and CDR2 SYDVKM. This CDR3 contains 15 residues.

J is TRBJ2-1 and V is TRBV4-1; TRBD2 is a possible D gene (6 bases). Between the trimmed V and J ends, which lost 4 bases and 7 bases, there was a span of 20 bases. CDR1 is MGHRA, CDR2 YSYEKL, per germline. CDR3 length: 16 residues. CDR3 nucleotides: TGCGCCAGCAGCCCAAGAACCCCTGGGGGGAGTAATGAGCAGTTCTTC. Amino acids: CASSPRTPGGSNEQFF.

The chain is built from TRBV6-1 and TRBJ1-2; 12 bases agree with TRBD1. With V trimmed by 3 bases and J by 6 bases, 5 bases remained unmatched. Germline lookup yields CDR1 MNHNS and CDR2 SASEGT. The CDR3 runs to 15 residues. CDR3 coding DNA: TGTGCCAGCAGTGAGCGGGGACAGGGGGCGGATGGCTACACCTTC. Translated: CASSERGQGADGYTF.

The gene calls are TRBV27 and TRBJ2-3; 14 bases are shared with TRBD2. The V gene's germline CDR1 is MNHEY and CDR2 SMNVEV (reference sequence). The CDR3 runs 18 residues. Trimming removed 5 bases from V and 4 bases from J; junction bases left unmatched: 11. In DNA, the CDR3 is TGTGCCAGCAGTAGGGGACAGGGACTAGCGGGAGCGGCAGATACGCAGTATTTT. Residues: CASSRGQGLAGAADTQYF.

V and J are TRBV6-4 and TRBJ2-1; 8 nucleotides align to TRBD2. V trimming: 9 bases; J trimming: 1 base; junction bases outside the gene matches: 8. This CDR3 contains 15 residues. Per the germline V gene, CDR1 is MRHNA and CDR2 is SNTAGT. CDR3 residues: CASRKTSDSYNEQFF. The DNA of the CDR3 is TGTGCCAGTAGAAAGACTAGCGATTCCTACAATGAGCAGTTCTTC.

The CDR3 DNA reads as TGTGCCAGCAGCTCCCGCTTCGGGGCAGGGGACTCCTACGAGCAGTACTTC. Translated, it gives CASSSRFGAGDSYEQYF. The chain combines TRBV9 with TRBJ2-7, with D possibly matching TRBD1 (6 bases). CDR1 is SGDLS, CDR2 YYNGEE, per germline. Trimming pared 4 bases from V and 0 bases from J, leaving 20 bases between. The CDR3 is made up of 17 amino acids.